This T cell receptor beta chain was sequenced for a study of T cell repertoires in cytomegalovirus infection. Study information: Recently identified HLA-C-restricted and well-studied HLA-B-restricted CMV epitopes were used. Whole-study results and caveats: In two of eight donors, the top clonotype was HLA-C-restricted CMV-specific. Cumulative frequency of public TCR beta families picked out carriers of CMV plus the relevant HLA.

Per germline, CDR1 KGHDR and CDR2 SFDVKD. Trimming left V 3 bases short and J 5 bases short, with 20 bases between. The CDR3 has 17 amino acids. In this sample, this clonotype turned up a few times. Its antigen is still unknown. TCRdb redid the calling of the reads with MiXCR, one entry per CDR3 protein. The sample records about 770,000 distinct CDR3 sequences, 25% to 30% being singletons. The sequence was collected from a human donor in good health (CMV status not recorded). Some clones in this sample may be carry-over from other donors' samples. The V gene is TRBV24-1, the J gene TRBJ2-3; D is possibly TRBD1 (7 bases). This material consisted of cultured CD8+ T cells from PBMCs, taken from culture after CMV antigen stimulation. The CDR3: CATSDRVTGEVGDTQYF. DNA for the CDR3: TGTGCCACCAGTGATCGGGTTACAGGGGAGGTAGGAGATACGCAGTATTTT.